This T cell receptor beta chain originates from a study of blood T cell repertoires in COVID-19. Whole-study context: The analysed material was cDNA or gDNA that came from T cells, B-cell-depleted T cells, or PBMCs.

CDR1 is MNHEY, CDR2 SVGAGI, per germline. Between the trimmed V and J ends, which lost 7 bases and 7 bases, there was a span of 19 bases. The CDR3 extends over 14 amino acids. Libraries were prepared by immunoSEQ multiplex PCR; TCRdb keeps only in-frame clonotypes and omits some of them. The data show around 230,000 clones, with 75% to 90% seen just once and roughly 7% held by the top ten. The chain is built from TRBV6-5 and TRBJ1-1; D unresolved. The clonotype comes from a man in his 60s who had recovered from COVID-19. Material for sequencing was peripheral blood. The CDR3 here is CASTSRVTLIEAFF. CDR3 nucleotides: TGTGCCAGCACCAGCCGGGTAACATTGATTGAAGCTTTCTTT.